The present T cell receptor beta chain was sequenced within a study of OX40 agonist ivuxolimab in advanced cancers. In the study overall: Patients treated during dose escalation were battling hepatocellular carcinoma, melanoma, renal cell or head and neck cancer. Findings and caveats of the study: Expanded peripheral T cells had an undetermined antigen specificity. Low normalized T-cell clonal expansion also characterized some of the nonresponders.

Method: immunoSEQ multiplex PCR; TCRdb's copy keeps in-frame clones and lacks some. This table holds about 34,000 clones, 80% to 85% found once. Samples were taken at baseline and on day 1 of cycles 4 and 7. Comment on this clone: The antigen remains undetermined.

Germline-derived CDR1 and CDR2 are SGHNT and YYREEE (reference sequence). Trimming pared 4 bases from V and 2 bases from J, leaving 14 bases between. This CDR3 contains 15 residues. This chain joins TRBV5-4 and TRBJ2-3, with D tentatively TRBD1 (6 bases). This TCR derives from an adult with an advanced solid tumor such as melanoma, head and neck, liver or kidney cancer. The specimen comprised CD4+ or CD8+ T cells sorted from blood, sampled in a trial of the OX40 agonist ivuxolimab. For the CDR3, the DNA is TGTGCCAGCAGCGACCGGGACAAATACACAGATACGCAGTATTTT. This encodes CASSDRDKYTDTQYF.